This TCR beta chain was obtained from a study of PD-1 blockade in classical Hodgkin lymphoma. In the study overall: Nivolumab dosing for patients was 3 mg/kg, administered intravenously every 2 weeks.

Broader study findings: Relative to healthy donors, newly diagnosed patients reportedly had lower baseline TCR diversity, which was reported as lower still in relapsed/refractory patients. TCR diversity in CD4+, not CD8+, cells rose significantly by C4D1.

Germline-derived CDR1 and CDR2 are SGDLS and YYNGEE. The V segment lost 0 bases and the J segment 8 bases; nucleotides outside the gene matches: 13. The CDR3 totals 16 residues. Clones were read by immunoSEQ multiplex PCR, and TCRdb kept only the in-frame ones, dropping some. The sample includes 25,000 to 40,000 clones, around 82% of them seen just once. Each of the patients experienced relapse following autologous stem cell transplantation, and their brentuximab vedotin exposure differed. Best outcomes ranged across complete response, partial response and progressive disease. With regard to this clone: Its specificity is unknown.

The rearrangement uses TRBV9 and TRBJ1-2, with 7 bases aligning to TRBD1. This TCR came from a human donor with classical Hodgkin lymphoma. The starting material was peripheral blood mononuclear cells (PBMCs), obtained at baseline. CDR3 protein: CASSVERGLGLRGYTF. The CDR3 bases are TGTGCCAGCAGCGTAGAGAGGGGGCTAGGCCTGAGAGGCTACACCTTC.